This T cell receptor (beta chain) was recorded in a study of response to subunit inactivated influenza vaccine. Comments on this clonotype: The target antigen is unknown.

Overall study results and limits: New T cells are recruited in small numbers by each seasonal influenza vaccination, according to the authors' suggestion.

One entry per CDR3 protein results from TCRdb running MiXCR on the RT-PCR reads. The sample holds around 480,000 distinct CDR3 sequences, 15% to 20% seen once. This receptor was obtained from a man in his fifties or sixties who received an inactivated influenza vaccine. This specimen consisted of CD4+ T cells sorted from PBMCs, obtained less than 30 months after vaccination.

For the CDR3, the DNA is TGTGCCAGCAGAGACTTGGGGCCTGATACGCAGTATTTT. Translating it yields CASRDLGPDTQYF. V gene TRBV6-2 or TRBV6-3 combines with J gene TRBJ2-3; weak D call: TRBD1 (5 bases). The CDR3 sequence is 13 residues long. Trimming took off 6 bases at V and 6 bases at J, with 13 bases between the two ends. Germline V gene sequence: CDR1 MNHEY, CDR2 SVGEGT.